These 4 T cell receptor beta chains originate from one sample sequenced in a study of metastatic and nonmetastatic thyroid tumors. There were no patients who had received any treatment before thyroid surgery. TCRdb re-called the PCR reads through MiXCR. The repertoire holds about 20,000 clones, with roughly a fifth as singletons. Specimen: tumor tissue. These receptor sequences come from a female donor with papillary thyroid cancer or a benign thyroid nodule (not recorded which). Some clones in this sample may be carry-over from other donors' samples.

This clone was counted ten times or more. This chain joins TRBV6-1 and TRBJ1-1; 9 bases line up with TRBD1. Germline V lookup: CDR1 MNHNS, CDR2 SASEGT. The CDR3 consists of 16 residues. J gave up 1 base and V 5 bases, and 8 bases lay outside the gene matches. CDR3 nucleotides: TGTGCCAGCAGTCCCAAGGGACAGGGACCGAACACTGAAGCTTTCTTT. Amino acids: CASSPKGQGPNTEAFF.

This clone has ten or more counts. This chain links TRBV7-6 with TRBJ2-5; 7 positions agree with TRBD2. Germline V gene data show CDR1 as SGHVS and CDR2 as FNYEAQ. J gave up 4 bases and V 5 bases, and 10 bases lay outside the gene matches. The CDR3 loop spans 15 amino acids. The CDR3 DNA reads TGTGCCAGCAGCCCGGTGGCAGGGAGGGGAGAGACCCAGTACTTC. This codes for CASSPVAGRGETQYF.

Many counts were recorded for this clone. The rearrangement joins TRBV7-8 to TRBJ2-7, with 9 bases that match TRBD2. The CDR3 has 15 amino acids. From germline, CDR1 is SGHVS and CDR2 FQNEAQ. Trimming took 2 bases from V and 7 from J; bases not matched to a gene: 9. CDR3 residues: CASSLTAGGPGEQYF. CDR3 bases: TGTGCCAGCAGCTTAACGGCGGGAGGGCCGGGGGAGCAGTACTTC.

The chain combines TRBV5-1 with TRBJ2-5; 7 nucleotides agree with TRBD2. Germline lookup yields CDR1 SGHRS and CDR2 YFSETQ. Trimming took 4 bases from V and 3 from J; bases not matched to a gene: 6. The CDR3 runs to 14 residues. The CDR3 nucleotides read TGCGCCAGCAGCAGGGACGGGGGGAAAGAGACCCAGTACTTC. Protein: CASSRDGGKETQYF.